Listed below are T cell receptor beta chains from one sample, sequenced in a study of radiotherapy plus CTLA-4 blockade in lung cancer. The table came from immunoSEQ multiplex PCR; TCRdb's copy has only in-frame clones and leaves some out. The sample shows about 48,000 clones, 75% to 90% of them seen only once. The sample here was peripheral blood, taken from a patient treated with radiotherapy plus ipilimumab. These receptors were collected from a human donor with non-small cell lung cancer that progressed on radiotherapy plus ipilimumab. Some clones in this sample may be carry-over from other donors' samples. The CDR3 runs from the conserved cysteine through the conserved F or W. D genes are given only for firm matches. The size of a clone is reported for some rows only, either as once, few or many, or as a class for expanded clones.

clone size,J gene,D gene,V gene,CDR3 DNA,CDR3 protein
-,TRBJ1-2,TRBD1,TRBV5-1,TGCGCCAGCAGCACGACAGGGGCTGGGATCTATGGCTACACCTTC,CASSTTGAGIYGYTF
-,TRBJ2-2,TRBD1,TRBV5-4,TGTGCCAGCAGCCCGGACAGGGTGGAAGCGAACACCGGGGAGCTGTTTTTT,CASSPDRVEANTGELFF
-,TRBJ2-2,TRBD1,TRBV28,TGTGCCAGCAGCGGACAGGGAAGAGCCGGGGAGCTGTTTTTT,CASSGQGRAGELFF
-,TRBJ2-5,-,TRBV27,TGTGCCAGCAGTTCCCGAGGGCTTGAAAAGACCCAGTACTTC,CASSSRGLEKTQYF
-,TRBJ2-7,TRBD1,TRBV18,TGTGCCAGCTCACCACCGGGACAGGGTACGTTGGAGCAGTACTTC,CASSPPGQGTLEQYF
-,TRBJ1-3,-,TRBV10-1,TGCGCCAGCAGTTATACAGGTCCCTCTGGAAACACCATATATTTT,CASSYTGPSGNTIYF
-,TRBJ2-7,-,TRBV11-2,TGTGCCAGCAGTATAGTGACAGGCTCCTACGAGCAGTACTTC,CASSIVTGSYEQYF
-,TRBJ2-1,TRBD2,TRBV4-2,TGTGCCAGCAGCCAAGTAGTGCCTAGACTAGCGGGGCAAATCTCCTACAATGAGCAGTTCTTC,CASSQVVPRLAGQISYNEQFF
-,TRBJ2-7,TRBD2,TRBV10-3,TGTGCCATCAGTGGAACGGGGGGAATCACCTACGAGCAGTACTTC,CAISGTGGITYEQYF
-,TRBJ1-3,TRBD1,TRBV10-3,TGTGCCATCAGTGGGCAGGGACAGGAGTACTCTGGAAACACCATATATTTT,CAISGQGQEYSGNTIYF
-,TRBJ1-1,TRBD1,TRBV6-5,TGTGCCAGCAGCCCATACAGGGGGGGAAAAACTGAAGCTTTCTTT,CASSPYRGGKTEAFF
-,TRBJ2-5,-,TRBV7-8,TGTGCCAGCAGCCCCTTGAGCTCACAAGAGACCCAGTACTTC,CASSPLSSQETQYF
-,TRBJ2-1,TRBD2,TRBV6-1,TGTGCCAGCAGGGGAGGACTAGCGGGAGTGAATGAGCAGTTCTTC,CASRGGLAGVNEQFF
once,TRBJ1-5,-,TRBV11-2,TGTGCCCGGAGGGGCAATCAGCCCCAGCATTTT,CARRGNQPQHF
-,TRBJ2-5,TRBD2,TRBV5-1,TGCGCCAGCAGCTTAATTGGGGGACTAGCGGGAGAAGAGACCCAGTACTTC,CASSLIGGLAGEETQYF
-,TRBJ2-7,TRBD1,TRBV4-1,TGCGCCAGCAGCCAAGATGGCCAGGGGGTATACGAGCAGTACTTC,CASSQDGQGVYEQYF
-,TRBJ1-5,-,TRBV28,TGTGCCAGCAGTTTTTCAGGGTACAATCAGCCCCAGCATTTT,CASSFSGYNQPQHF
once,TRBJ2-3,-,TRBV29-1,TGCAGCGTTTGTTCAGATAGCACAGATACGCAGTATTTT,CSVCSDSTDTQYF
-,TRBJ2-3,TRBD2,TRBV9,TGTGCCAGCAGCGTAGGGAGCGGGGACACAGATACGCAGTATTTT,CASSVGSGDTDTQYF
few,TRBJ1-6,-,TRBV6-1,TGTGCCAGCATGGACAGTAGGGGTTCACCCCTCCACTTT,CASMDSRGSPLHF
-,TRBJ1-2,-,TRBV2,TGTGCCAGCAGACGACCCCAGAGACAGTACTATGGCTACACCTTC,CASRRPQRQYYGYTF
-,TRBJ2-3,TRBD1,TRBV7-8,TGTGCCAGCAGCTTTAGGACAGGCTTCACAGATACGCAGTATTTT,CASSFRTGFTDTQYF
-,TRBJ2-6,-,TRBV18,TGTGCCAGCTCAATTACAGGGCTGGGGGCCAACGTCCTGACTTTC,CASSITGLGANVLTF
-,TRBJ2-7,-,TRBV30,TGTGCCTGGAGTGTATGGGGGGGCAGGTACGAGCAGTACTTC,CAWSVWGGRYEQYF
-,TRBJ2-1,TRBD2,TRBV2,TGTGCCAGCAGTGAACGGGGTAGCGGGGAGTACAATGAGCAGTTCTTC,CASSERGSGEYNEQFF
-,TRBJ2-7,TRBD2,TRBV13,TGTGCCAGCAGACTTAGCGGGGGGTCCTACGAGCAGTACTTC,CASRLSGGSYEQYF
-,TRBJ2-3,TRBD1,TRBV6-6,TGTGCCAGCAGAAGTGGACAGGCAGCAGATACGCAGTATTTT,CASRSGQAADTQYF
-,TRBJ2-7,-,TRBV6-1,TGTGCCAGCAGTGAGTCCCAACTGGGGACACTTACCTACGAGCAGTACTTC,CASSESQLGTLTYEQYF
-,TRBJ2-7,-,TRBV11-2,TGTGCCAGCAGTCTTCAACGGGACATCTACGAGCAGTACTTC,CASSLQRDIYEQYF
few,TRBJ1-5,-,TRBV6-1,TGTGCCAGCGTAGGGGGGGCTTGGAATCAGCCCCAGCATTTT,CASVGGAWNQPQHF
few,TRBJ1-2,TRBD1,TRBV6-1,TGTGCCAGCAGTCCACAGGGGGCGAATGGCTACACCTTC,CASSPQGANGYTF
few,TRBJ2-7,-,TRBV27,TGTGCCAGCACCCCTAATCCCTTATACGAGCAGTACTTC,CASTPNPLYEQYF
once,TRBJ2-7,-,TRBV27,TGTGCCAGCAGTACCTACAGGGAAAGGTACGAGCAGTACTTC,CASSTYRERYEQYF
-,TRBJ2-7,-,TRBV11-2,TGTGCCAGCAGCTTTGTCGGGGACTGGCTCGGAGAGCAGTACTTC,CASSFVGDWLGEQYF
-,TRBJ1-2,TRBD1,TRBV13,TGTGCCAGCAGCCGAGACAGGGATCCCTATGGCTACACCTTC,CASSRDRDPYGYTF
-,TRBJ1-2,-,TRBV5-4,TGTGCCAGCAGAATTACTGCGGGGCTTGGCTACACCTTC,CASRITAGLGYTF
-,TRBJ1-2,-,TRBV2,TGTGCCAGCAGTGCGGACACAAACTATGGCTACACCTTC,CASSADTNYGYTF
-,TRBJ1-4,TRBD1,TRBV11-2,TGTGCCAGCAGCTCCGGGACAGGGTTTAATGAAAAACTGTTTTTT,CASSSGTGFNEKLFF
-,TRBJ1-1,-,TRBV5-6,TGTGCCAGCAGCTTGGCCCGACAGGAGCTTCCAGGACCTGAAGCTTTCTTT,CASSLARQELPGPEAFF
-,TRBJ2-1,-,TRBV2,TGTGCCAGCAGAGAAGCCTCGTCTAGCTCCTACAATGAGCAGTTCTTC,CASREASSSSYNEQFF
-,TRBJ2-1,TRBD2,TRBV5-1,TGCGCCAGCAGCTTTATTGGGCCCGGGACTAGCGATTACAATGAGCAGTTCTTC,CASSFIGPGTSDYNEQFF
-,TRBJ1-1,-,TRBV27,TGTGCCAGCAGACACACCGAAGCTTTCTTT,CASRHTEAFF
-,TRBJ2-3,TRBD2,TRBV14,TGTGCCAGCAGCCAGAGGCGCGGAGCGGGGGGCGCCGCTGATACGCAGTATTTT,CASSQRRGAGGAADTQYF
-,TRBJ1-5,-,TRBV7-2,TGTGCCAGCAGCCGCGGGGGCGTTCAGCCCCAGCATTTT,CASSRGGVQPQHF
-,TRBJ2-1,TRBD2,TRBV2,TGTGCCAGCATGGGACTAGCGGGGTGGAATGAGCAGTTCTTC,CASMGLAGWNEQFF
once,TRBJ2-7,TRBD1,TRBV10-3,TGTGCCACAGGGGGTAGGGATGAGTTTTCCTACGAGCAGTACTTC,CATGGRDEFSYEQYF
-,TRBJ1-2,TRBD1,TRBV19,TGTGCCAGTAGTCCCCTATTGGCCGGGACAGGGGGACTCTATGGCTACACCTTC,CASSPLLAGTGGLYGYTF
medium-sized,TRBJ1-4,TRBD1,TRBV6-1,TGTGCCAGCAGTTGGGACAGGGGCGCGGAAAAACTGTTTTTT,CASSWDRGAEKLFF
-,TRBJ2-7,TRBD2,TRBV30,TGTGCCCTGACAATCCTTTTTAGCGGGACCCACGAGCAGTACTTC,CALTILFSGTHEQYF
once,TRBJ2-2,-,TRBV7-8,TGTGCCAGCAGCTTTGGGACAATGAACACCGGGGAGCTGTTTTTT,CASSFGTMNTGELFF
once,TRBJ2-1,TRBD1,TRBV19,TGTGCCAGTAGTGTTATGACAGGGGGCGCGGGAAATGAGCAGTTCTTC,CASSVMTGGAGNEQFF
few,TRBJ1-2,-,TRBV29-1,TGCAGCGTTGAACACAGCTCTAACTATGGCTACACCTTC,CSVEHSSNYGYTF
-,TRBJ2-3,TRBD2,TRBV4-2,TGTGCCACGGGGAGGGAGAGAGGCACAGATACGCAGTATTTT,CATGRERGTDTQYF